This record concerns one T cell receptor beta chain sequence. Its antigen is unknown. This sample stems from a study of OX40 agonist ivuxolimab in advanced cancers. Study at large: Averaging 60 years in age, with a range of roughly 20 to 80, the cohort was about 86% male.

Cycle 7 day 1, cycle 4 day 1, and baseline were the timepoints at which blood was sampled. This CDR3 region has 18 residues. V shed 2 bases and J shed 4 bases, with 23 bases lying between them. Per germline, CDR1 SGHRS and CDR2 YFSETQ. Assay used: immunoSEQ multiplex PCR; TCRdb lists only in-frame clones, some missing. This table holds about 17,000 clones, approximately 88% found once. Study results and limitations: CD8+ T cells (on average) carried more expanded clones than CD4+ T cells.

This receptor was identified in an adult with an advanced solid tumor such as melanoma, head and neck, liver or kidney cancer. Sequencing was performed on CD4+ or CD8+ T cells sorted from blood, taken in a trial of the OX40 agonist ivuxolimab. V gene TRBV5-1 combines with J gene TRBJ2-3; D might be TRBD2 (6 bases). The CDR3 DNA follows: TGCGCCAGCAGCTTAAAAAACCTCGGGACTTTCTGGCCAGATACGCAGTATTTT. Its protein is CASSLKNLGTFWPDTQYF.